The TCR beta chain under discussion was sequenced for a study of glioma-infiltrating T cells after dendritic cell vaccination. The germline gives CDR1 SGHTS, CDR2 YDEGEE. The CDR3 is made up of 14 amino acids. V lost 6 bases to trimming and J lost 15 bases, with 25 bases between them. Time point denoted: after dendritic cell vaccination, including at tumor progression/relapse. Amplification used 60 V beta primers and 13 J beta primers. Produced via immunoSEQ multiplex PCR; TCRdb's table is partial and in-frame only. The table shows some 60,000 clones, with around 83% occurring only once. This sequence was found in a human donor with glioblastoma. Sequences were derived from blood, sampled after dendritic cell vaccination. The chain combines TRBV5-8 with TRBJ1-5, with D unresolved. The chain's CDR3 is CASTPRGPRRAGHF. The CDR3 DNA follows: TGTGCCAGCACCCCCAGAGGGCCCCGCAGAGCCGGGCATTTT.